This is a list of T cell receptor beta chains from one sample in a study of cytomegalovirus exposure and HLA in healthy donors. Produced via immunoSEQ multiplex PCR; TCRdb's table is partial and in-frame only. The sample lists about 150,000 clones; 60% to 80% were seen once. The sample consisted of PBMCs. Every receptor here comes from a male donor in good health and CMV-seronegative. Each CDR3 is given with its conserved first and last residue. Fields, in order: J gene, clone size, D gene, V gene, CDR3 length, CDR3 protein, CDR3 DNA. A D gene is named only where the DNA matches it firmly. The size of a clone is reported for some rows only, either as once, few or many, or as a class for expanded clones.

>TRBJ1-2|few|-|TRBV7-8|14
CASSLSREYYGYTF
TGTGCCAGCAGCTTATCACGGGAATACTATGGCTACACCTTC
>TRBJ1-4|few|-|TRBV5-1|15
CASSSGVATNEKLFF
TGCGCCAGTTCCTCCGGGGTAGCAACTAATGAAAAACTGTTTTTT
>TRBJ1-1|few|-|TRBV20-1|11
CVGAPNTEAFF
TGCGTAGGGGCGCCGAACACTGAAGCTTTCTTT
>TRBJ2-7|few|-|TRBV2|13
CASSGSVGYERYF
TGTGCCAGCAGCGGATCCGTCGGGTACGAGCGGTACTTC
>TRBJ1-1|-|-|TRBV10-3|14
CAMNPGGAGTEAFF
TGTGCCATGAACCCGGGGGGGGCTGGGACTGAAGCTTTCTTT
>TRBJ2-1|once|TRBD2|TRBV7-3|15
CASSLKAGGTGGQFF
TGTGCCAGCAGCTTAAAAGCGGGAGGGACGGGGGGGCAGTTCTTC
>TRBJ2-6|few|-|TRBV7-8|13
CASSERASWVLTF
TGTGCCAGCAGCGAGCGGGCCAGCTGGGTCCTGACTTTC
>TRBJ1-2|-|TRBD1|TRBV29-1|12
CSVPRGSRGYTF
TGCAGCGTTCCCAGGGGGTCTCGTGGCTACACCTTC
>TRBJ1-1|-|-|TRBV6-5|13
CASTLGVNTEAFF
TGTGCCAGCACCCTAGGGGTGAACACTGAAGCTTTCTTT
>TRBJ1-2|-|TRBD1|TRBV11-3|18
CASSLALTGTGGADGYTF
TGTGCCAGCAGCTTGGCCCTGACCGGGACAGGGGGCGCTGATGGCTACACCTTC
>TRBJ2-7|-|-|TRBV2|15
CASSEAPGGSYEQYF
TGTGCCAGCAGTGAAGCCCCCGGCGGGTCCTACGAGCAGTACTTC
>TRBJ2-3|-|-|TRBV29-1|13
CSVAKGGTDTQYF
TGCAGCGTTGCTAAGGGGGGCACAGATACGCAGTATTTT
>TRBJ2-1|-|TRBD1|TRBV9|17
CASSPNAGGQGPNEQFF
TGTGCCAGCAGCCCGAACGCCGGGGGACAGGGGCCCAATGAGCAGTTCTTC
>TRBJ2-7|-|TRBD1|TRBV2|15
CASSEAWGTGVEQYF
TGTGCCAGCAGTGAAGCATGGGGGACAGGGGTTGAGCAGTACTTC
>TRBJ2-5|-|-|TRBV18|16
CASSPKVADTQETQYF
TGTGCCAGCTCACCAAAGGTGGCAGACACCCAAGAGACCCAGTACTTC
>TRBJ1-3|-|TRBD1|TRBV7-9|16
CASSPHSRGEGNTIYF
TGTGCCAGCAGCCCCCACAGCAGGGGGGAAGGAAACACCATATATTTT
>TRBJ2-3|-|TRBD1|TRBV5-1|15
CASSPGTGGTDTQYF
TGCGCCAGCAGCCCCGGGACAGGGGGCACAGATACGCAGTATTTT
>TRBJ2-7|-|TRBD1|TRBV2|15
CASSQGQGTPYEQYF
TGTGCCAGCAGCCAGGGACAGGGTACCCCCTACGAGCAGTACTTC
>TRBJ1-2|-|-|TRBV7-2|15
CASSLGKGISYGYTF
TGTGCCAGCAGCTTAGGGAAGGGGATCAGCTATGGCTACACCTTC
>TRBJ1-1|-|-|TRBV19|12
CASSPLGTEAFF
TGTGCCAGTAGTCCCCTAGGCACTGAAGCTTTCTTT
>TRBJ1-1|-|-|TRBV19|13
CASSWDWNTEAFF
TGTGCCAGTAGTTGGGACTGGAACACTGAAGCTTTCTTT
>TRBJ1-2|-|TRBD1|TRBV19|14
CASSISGQGYGYTF
TGTGCCAGTAGTATATCGGGACAGGGGTATGGCTACACCTTC
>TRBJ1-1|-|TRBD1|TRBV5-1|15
CASSLAKGANTEAFF
TGCGCCAGCAGCCTCGCCAAGGGGGCGAACACTGAAGCTTTCTTT
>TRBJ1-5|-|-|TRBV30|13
CAWRGVGSQPQHF
TGTGCCTGGAGGGGAGTGGGGTCTCAGCCCCAGCATTTT
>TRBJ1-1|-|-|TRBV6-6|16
CASSSGSGVVNTEAFF
TGTGCCAGCAGTTCCGGCTCAGGTGTGGTCAACACTGAAGCTTTCTTT
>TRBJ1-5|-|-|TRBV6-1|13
CASENGINQPQHF
TGTGCCAGCGAGAACGGTATCAATCAGCCCCAGCATTTT
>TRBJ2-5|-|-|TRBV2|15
CASSVRGERQETQYF
TGTGCCAGCAGTGTTCGCGGGGAAAGACAAGAGACCCAGTACTTC
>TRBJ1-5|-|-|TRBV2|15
CASSSRGGVNQPQHF
TGTGCCAGCAGTTCAAGAGGAGGAGTTAATCAGCCCCAGCATTTT
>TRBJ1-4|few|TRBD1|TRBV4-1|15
CASSPLGDRGEKLFF
TGCGCCAGCAGCCCCCTTGGGGACAGGGGTGAAAAACTGTTTTTT
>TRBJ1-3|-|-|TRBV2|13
CARRTSAGNTIYF
TGTGCCAGAAGAACGTCGGCTGGAAACACCATATATTTT
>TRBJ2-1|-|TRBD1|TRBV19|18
CASRNLGTGGSSYNEQFF
TGTGCCAGTAGGAATTTAGGGACAGGGGGCTCTTCCTACAATGAGCAGTTCTTC
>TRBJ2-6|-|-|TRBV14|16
CASSWGGASGANVLTF
TGTGCCAGCAGCTGGGGGGGGGCCTCTGGGGCCAACGTCCTGACTTTC
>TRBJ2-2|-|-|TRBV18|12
CASSPEAGELFF
TGTGCCAGCTCACCGGAGGCCGGGGAGCTGTTTTTT
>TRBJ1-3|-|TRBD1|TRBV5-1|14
CASSPDRAGNTIYF
TGCGCCAGCAGCCCGGACAGGGCTGGAAACACCATATATTTT
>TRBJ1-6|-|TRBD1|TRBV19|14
CASRGGIYNSPLHF
TGTGCCAGTAGAGGGGGCATTTATAATTCACCCCTCCACTTT
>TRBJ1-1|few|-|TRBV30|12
CAWRGGLTEAFF
TGTGCCTGGAGGGGGGGGCTTACTGAAGCTTTCTTT
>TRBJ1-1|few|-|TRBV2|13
CASGAGMNTEAFF
TGTGCCAGCGGGGCTGGTATGAACACTGAAGCTTTCTTT
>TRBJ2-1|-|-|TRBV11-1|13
CASQGREYNEQFF
TGTGCCAGCCAGGGGCGGGAGTACAATGAGCAGTTCTTC
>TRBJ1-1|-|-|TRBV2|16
CASSDPGRRVSTEAFF
TGTGCCAGCAGTGATCCGGGGAGGAGGGTCAGCACTGAAGCTTTCTTT
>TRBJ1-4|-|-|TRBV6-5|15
CASSYSGGPNEKLFF
TGTGCCAGCAGTTACTCGGGGGGGCCTAATGAAAAACTGTTTTTT
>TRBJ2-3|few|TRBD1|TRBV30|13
CAWSGQGADTQYF
TGTGCCTGGAGTGGACAGGGGGCAGATACGCAGTATTTT
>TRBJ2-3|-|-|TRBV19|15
CASSIGRGMADTQYF
TGTGCCAGTAGTATAGGTAGGGGCATGGCAGATACGCAGTATTTT
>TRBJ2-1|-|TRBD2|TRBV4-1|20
CASSQLLTSGRAYEWREQFF
TGCGCCAGCAGCCAACTCCTGACTAGCGGGAGGGCCTATGAATGGAGGGAGCAGTTCTTC
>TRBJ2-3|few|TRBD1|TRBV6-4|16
CASSDGQGGGADTQYF
TGTGCCAGCAGTGACGGACAGGGGGGCGGCGCAGATACGCAGTATTTT
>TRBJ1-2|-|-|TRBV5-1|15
CASSTTGGSNYGYTF
TGCGCCAGCAGCACGACGGGGGGCTCTAACTATGGCTACACCTTC